A single sample is the source of the 17 T cell receptor beta chains below, sequenced in a study of response to subunit inactivated influenza vaccine. TCRdb used MiXCR to reprocess the RT-PCR reads, holding one entry per CDR3 protein. The data contain around 480,000 distinct CDR3 sequences, 9.5% to 13% of them seen just once; the ten biggest clones take up approximately 12%. This specimen was PBMCs from blood, taken 35 to 45 days after vaccination. The receptors shown here come from a man in his fifties who received an inactivated influenza vaccine.

This clonotype has just a few counts. The rearrangement uses TRBV18 and TRBJ2-5, with D possibly being TRBD1 or TRBD2 (6 bases each). Germline CDR1 KGHSH, CDR2 LQKENI. V was trimmed by 3 bases and J by 3 bases, leaving 8 bases between them. The CDR3 runs 13 residues. In DNA, the CDR3 is TGTGCCAGCTCACCGAGGGGGGAAGAGACCCAGTACTTC. It encodes CASSPRGEETQYF.

The chain combines TRBV12-3 or TRBV12-4 with TRBJ2-6; 9 bases are shared with TRBD1. Trimming took 6 bases from V and 0 from J; bases not matched to a gene: 3. The CDR3 runs 16 residues. DNA of the CDR3: TGTGCCAGCAGACGGGACAGGGACTCTGGGGCCAACGTCCTGACTTTC. Translating it yields CASRRDRDSGANVLTF.

This clonotype was detected only a few times. The rearrangement uses TRBV6-1 and TRBJ2-7, with 12 nucleotides matching TRBD1. The CDR3 has 15 amino acids. V lost 8 bases to trimming and J lost 5 bases; unmatched junction nucleotides: 10. CDR1 and CDR2 (germline): MNHNS, SASEGT. CDR3 sequence (DNA): TGTGCCAGCCTGATCTCCGGGACAGGGGGCCACGAGCAGTACTTC. As protein: CASLISGTGGHEQYF.

The table lists this clonotype with a few counts. The J gene is TRBJ2-7, the V gene TRBV11-2; D unresolved. CDR3 length: 13 amino acids. V shed 1 base and J shed 5 bases, with 9 bases lying between them. CDR1 is SGHAT, CDR2 FQNNGV, per germline. CDR3 nucleotide sequence: TGTGCCAGCAGCTTAGTGTCCCGGGACGAGCAGTACTTC. Its translation is CASSLVSRDEQYF. Using reference TRBV11-2 and TRBJ2-7 for the parts outside the CDR3, the full variable domain is EAGVAQSPRYKIIEKRQSVAFWCNPISGHATLYWYQQILGQGPKLLIQFQNNGVVDDSQLPKDRFSAERLKGVDSTLKIQPAKLEDSAVYLCASSLVSRDEQYFGPGTRLTVT.

This clonotype has at least ten counts. The J gene is TRBJ1-5, the V gene TRBV6-5; 12 bases fit TRBD1. The CDR3 extends over 16 amino acids. CDR1 is MNHEY, CDR2 SVGAGI, per germline. Germline trimming cut 0 bases from V and 5 bases from J; bases unmatched to any gene: 2. The CDR3 is CASSYSGQGAYQPQHF. DNA of the CDR3: TGTGCCAGCAGTTACTCGGGACAGGGGGCCTATCAGCCCCAGCATTTT.

This clonotype was counted between two and nine times. The rearrangement links TRBV20-1 to TRBJ2-3, with TRBD2 matching over 10 bases. The CDR3 totals 16 residues. The germline V gene has CDR1 DFQATT and CDR2 SNEGSKA (reference sequence). V shed 3 bases and J 0 bases; nucleotides not matched to a gene: 6. The CDR3 is CSASLVAGGSTDTQYF. Here the CDR3 DNA reads TGCAGTGCTAGTCTGGTAGCGGGAGGAAGCACAGATACGCAGTATTTT.

This clonotype has more than one count but fewer than ten. The V call is TRBV12-3 or TRBV12-4, the J call TRBJ1-4; D is uncertain. CDR3 length: 15 amino acids. Trimming shortened V by 1 base and J by 4 bases, and 10 bases separated the two germline ends. In DNA, the CDR3 is TGTGCCAGCAGTTTAGTGGGCAGCTTTAATGAAAAACTGTTTTTT. This codes for CASSLVGSFNEKLFF.

This chain joins TRBV9 and TRBJ1-2, with 9 bases matching TRBD1. CDR1 and CDR2 from the germline V gene are SGDLS and YYNGEE. The length of the CDR3 is 14 residues. J gave up 14 bases and V 3 bases, and 14 bases lay outside the gene matches. CDR3 DNA: TGTGCCAGCAGCGCCGTGAGAGGACAGGGGAGTAGAACCTTC. Protein product: CASSAVRGQGSRTF. The variable domain in full, completed from reference TRBV9 and TRBJ1-2, reads DSGVTQTPKHLITATGQRVTLRCSPRSGDLSVYWYQQSLDQGLQFLIQYYNGEERAKGNILERFSAQQFPDLHSELNLSSLELGDSALYFCASSAVRGQGSRTFGSGTRLTVV.

The chain combines TRBV20-1 with TRBJ1-5; D not resolved. V was trimmed by 4 bases and J by 0 bases, leaving 10 bases between them. CDR3 length: 14 amino acids. CDR1 is DFQATT and CDR2 is SNEGSKA in the germline V gene (reference sequence). The CDR3 is CSAIEDTSNQPQHF. For the CDR3, the DNA is TGCAGTGCTATAGAAGACACTAGCAATCAGCCCCAGCATTTT.

This clonotype was picked up many times. This chain uses TRBV7-9 with TRBJ2-7; possibly TRBD2 for D (6 bases). The CDR3 spans 12 residues. The V and J ends lost 0 bases and 6 bases respectively, with 6 bases between them. CDR1 is SEHNR and CDR2 is FQNEAQ in the germline V gene (reference sequence). CDR3 residues: CASSLARGEQYF. CDR3 bases: TGTGCCAGCAGCTTAGCGCGGGGCGAGCAGTACTTC.

This clonotype was seen many times. The chain joins TRBV4-3 to TRBJ2-3; D is uncertain. In germline, CDR1 is LGHNA, CDR2 YSLEER. The V gene lost 0 bases and the J gene lost 4 bases, with 5 bases spanning the gap. This CDR3 has 13 amino acids. The DNA for the CDR3 is TGCGCCAGCAGCCAAGAGAGAGCAGATACGCAGTATTTT. Its translation: CASSQERADTQYF.

This clonotype was counted between two and nine times. The V call is TRBV5-1, the J call TRBJ2-1; D could derive from TRBD1 or TRBD2 (6 bases each). This CDR3 spans 15 amino acids. The V gene's germline CDR1 is SGHRS and CDR2 YFSETQ. With 1 base removed from V and 2 bases from J, the gap between germline ends came to 10 bases. CDR3 protein: CASSLRRGTYNEQFF. In DNA form, the CDR3 reads TGCGCCAGCAGCTTGCGGAGGGGGACCTACAATGAGCAGTTCTTC.

This clonotype was detected many times. This CDR3 is CSARGTSGRARNEQFF. CDR3 DNA sequence: TGCAGTGCTAGAGGGACTAGCGGGAGGGCCCGCAATGAGCAGTTCTTC. The rearrangement uses TRBV20-1 and TRBJ2-1, with 15 bases aligning to TRBD2. Trimming removed 1 base from V and 6 bases from J; junction bases left unmatched: 4. Germline V lookup: CDR1 DFQATT, CDR2 SNEGSKA (reference sequence). The CDR3 sequence is 16 residues long.

This clonotype has only a few counts. The rearrangement links TRBV7-9 to TRBJ2-7, with D possibly called TRBD1 or TRBD2 (5 bases each). Germline values: CDR1 SEHNR, CDR2 FQNEAQ (reference sequence). V lost 5 bases to trimming and J lost 5 bases, with 13 bases between them. The CDR3 consists of 13 residues. The CDR3 DNA follows: TGTGCCAGCAGCGTGGCTCGGGGCCACGAGCAGTACTTC. It yields the protein CASSVARGHEQYF.

The rearrangement links TRBV12-3 or TRBV12-4 to TRBJ2-6, with a possible D match to TRBD1 (5 bases). Trimming removed 6 bases at V and 4 bases at J, with 13 bases between. CDR3 length equals 15 residues. This CDR3 is CASRTVRAGANVLTF. The DNA for the CDR3 is TGTGCCAGCAGGACAGTACGCGCGGGGGCCAACGTCCTGACTTTC.

This clonotype was observed a few times. The rearrangement uses TRBV7-2 and TRBJ2-5; TRBD2 matches at 13 bases. CDR1 is SGHTA, CDR2 FQGNSA, per germline. The CDR3 is made up of 13 amino acids. With V trimmed by 1 base and J by 12 bases, 2 bases remained unmatched. The CDR3 DNA sequence: TGTGCCAGCAGCTTAGGACTAGCGGGGGGCAAGTACTTC. Protein product: CASSLGLAGGKYF.

This chain connects TRBV12-3 or TRBV12-4 to TRBJ1-6, with 11 positions matching TRBD1. With V trimmed by 6 bases and J by 10 bases, 8 bases remained unmatched. This CDR3 contains 15 residues. In DNA, the CDR3 is TGTGCCAGCAGCTGGGGACAGGGGGTAAAATCACCCCTCCACTTT. It specifies CASSWGQGVKSPLHF.